Below are 21 T cell receptor beta chains sequenced from a single sample in a study of identical twins. MiXCR, applied by TCRdb to the 5' RACE reads, yields one record per CDR3 protein. The top ten clones hold around 0.48% of a sample with about 550,000 distinct CDR3 sequences, around 24% of them seen once. These sequences were also reported in another study, on yellow fever vaccine responses in identical twins.

The sample taken for sequencing was CD4+ T cells sorted from blood. These TCRs come from a woman younger than 35 in good health.

This clonotype was seen at least ten times. The V gene is TRBV7-9, the J gene TRBJ1-5; the D gene is possibly TRBD1 (6 bases). V lost 5 bases and J 4 bases, leaving 12 bases between the germline ends. Looked up from germline, CDR1 is SEHNR and CDR2 is FQNEAQ (reference sequence). The CDR3 totals 14 residues. The CDR3 DNA follows: TGTGCCAGCAGCCCACAGGGTGGAAATCAGCCCCAGCATTTT. Encoded protein: CASSPQGGNQPQHF.

The V and J genes are TRBV28 and TRBJ1-1, with TRBD1 matching 7 bases. Germline-derived CDR1 and CDR2 are MDHEN and SYDVKM. After removal of 6 bases from V and 0 bases from J, the junction contained 7 bases not matched to a gene. The CDR3 consists of 15 residues. The CDR3 DNA is TGTGCCAGCAGACTAACAGGGGTGGTGAACACTGAAGCTTTCTTT. Translated: CASRLTGVVNTEAFF.

This clonotype has more than one count but fewer than ten. The gene calls are TRBV6-5 and TRBJ1-2, with D tentatively TRBD1 (6 bases). The CDR3 has 17 amino acids. Between the trimmed V and J ends, which lost 0 bases and 8 bases, there was a span of 22 bases. Germline V gene sequence: CDR1 MNHEY, CDR2 SVGAGI. CDR3 residues: CASSYSFATGRGYGYTF. CDR3 coding DNA: TGTGCCAGCAGTTACTCTTTCGCGACAGGCCGGGGGTACGGCTACACCTTC.

This clonotype has only a few counts. A read error may produce the germline difference seen at one junction end. The genes are TRBV20-1 and TRBJ2-2; 9 nucleotides align to TRBD1. From germline, CDR1 is DFQATT and CDR2 SNEGSKA (reference sequence). The CDR3 has 15 residues. CDR3 loop: CSARDGTGYTGDLFF. CDR3 sequence (DNA): TGCAGTGCTAGAGATGGGACAGGGTACACCGGGGACCTGTTTTTT.

The rearrangement joins TRBV12-3 or TRBV12-4 to TRBJ1-2, with D perhaps matching TRBD1 (5 bases). The CDR3 runs 13 residues. V was cut by 5 bases and J by 5 bases, with 12 bases left in between. CDR3 bases: TGTGCCAGCAGTCTAGTGGGGCAATATGGCTACACCTTC. Translating it yields CASSLVGQYGYTF.

This chain links TRBV18 with TRBJ2-1; D possibly uses TRBD1 or TRBD2 (6 bases each). The CDR3 has 16 residues. V lost 0 bases and J 0 bases, leaving 9 bases between the germline ends. CDR1 is KGHSH and CDR2 is LQKENI in the germline V gene. The CDR3 protein is CASSPPKGGSYNEQFF. CDR3 in DNA: TGTGCCAGCTCACCACCGAAGGGGGGCTCCTACAATGAGCAGTTCTTC.

This clonotype came up a few times. The rearrangement links TRBV12-3 or TRBV12-4 to TRBJ1-1, with TRBD1 identical over 12 bases. The V gene end was trimmed by 5 bases and the J gene end by 8 bases; junction bases not matched to a gene: 9. There are 15 residues in the CDR3. CDR3 sequence: CASSLSGQGASEAFF. In DNA, the CDR3 is TGTGCCAGCAGTCTCTCGGGACAGGGGGCATCGGAAGCTTTCTTT.

The chain recombines TRBV3-1 with TRBJ1-1; no clear D. Germline V lookup: CDR1 LGHDT, CDR2 YNNKEL (reference sequence). The CDR3 covers 14 residues. V shed 4 bases and J shed 5 bases, with 14 bases lying between them. This chain's CDR3 is CASSRGDVGTEAFF. CDR3 in DNA: TGTGCCAGCAGCCGCGGGGATGTAGGAACTGAAGCTTTCTTT.

DNA of the CDR3: TGCAGTGCTAGAGATCCAGGGATTCTCTATAATTCACCCCTCCACTTT. Translation gives CSARDPGILYNSPLHF. V usage is TRBV20-1 and J usage is TRBJ1-6; D might be TRBD1 (5 bases). There are 16 residues in the CDR3. Between the trimmed V and J ends, which lost 0 bases and 3 bases, there was a span of 12 bases. Germline loops: CDR1 DFQATT, CDR2 SNEGSKA (reference sequence).

This clonotype occurred a few times. CDR3 DNA sequence: TGTGCCATCAGTGGGACTAGCGGGAACACCGGGGAGCTGTTTTTT. It codes for CAISGTSGNTGELFF. The rearrangement links TRBV10-3 to TRBJ2-2; 10 nucleotides align to TRBD2. The V segment lost 4 bases and the J segment 1 base; nucleotides outside the gene matches: 0. Germline V lookup: CDR1 ENHRY, CDR2 SYGVKD. The CDR3 runs to 15 residues.

The V gene is TRBV5-1, the J gene TRBJ2-1, with D tentatively TRBD2 (6 bases). Between the trimmed V and J ends, which lost 0 bases and 4 bases, there was a span of 14 bases. The germline CDR1 and CDR2 sequences are SGHRS and YFSETQ. The CDR3 is made up of 16 amino acids. The CDR3 DNA reads TGCGCCAGCAGCTTGGGGGCGGGGCTAAATTACAATGAGCAGTTCTTC. This sequence encodes CASSLGAGLNYNEQFF.

Many counts were recorded for this clonotype. The chain joins TRBV12-3 or TRBV12-4 to TRBJ2-2, with D uncertain. V shed 4 bases and J shed 6 bases, with 0 bases lying between them. The CDR3 extends over 10 amino acids. The CDR3 region has the DNA TGTGCCAGCAGTTCCGGGGAGCTGTTTTTT. It encodes CASSSGELFF.

This clonotype was seen only a few times. This chain uses TRBV7-6 with TRBJ2-3; D gene ambiguous. Between the trimmed V and J ends, which lost 4 bases and 6 bases, there was a span of 14 bases. Germline loops: CDR1 SGHVS, CDR2 FNYEAQ. The CDR3 covers 14 residues. CDR3 sequence: CASSSLGRPDTQYF. The CDR3 nucleotides are TGTGCCAGCAGCTCACTGGGAAGGCCCGATACGCAGTATTTT.

In its sample, this clonotype was seen a few times. A much larger clone sits a single nucleotide away, making a read error possible. The genes are TRBV12-3 or TRBV12-4 and TRBJ1-1, with 11 bases matching TRBD1. CDR3 size: 14 residues. Trimming at V came to 4 bases and at J to 5 bases, leaving 3 bases not matched to a gene. CDR3 sequence (DNA): TGTGCCAGCAGTTCCGGGACAGGGGGGACTGAAGCTTTCTTT. Its protein product is CASSSGTGGTEAFF.

This chain connects TRBV28 to TRBJ2-2; TRBD1 might be the D (6 bases). The V gene lost 5 bases and the J gene lost 6 bases, with 19 bases spanning the gap. The germline gives CDR1 MDHEN, CDR2 SYDVKM. The CDR3 runs 16 residues. This CDR3 reads CASSTGLTSRAGELFF. The CDR3 bases are TGTGCCAGCAGTACAGGGTTAACCTCACGGGCCGGGGAGCTGTTTTTT.

The chain employs TRBV12-3 or TRBV12-4 and TRBJ2-1; tentatively, D is TRBD2 (6 bases). CDR3 length: 15 residues. Trimming stripped 6 bases from V and 5 bases from J, with 17 bases between. CDR3 residues: CASRHSAGFDNEQFF. The CDR3, as DNA: TGTGCCAGCAGACATTCGGCGGGATTTGACAATGAGCAGTTCTTC.

The V gene is TRBV27, the J gene TRBJ2-7, with 10 bases identical to TRBD1. The germline V gene encodes CDR1 MNHEY and CDR2 SMNVEV (reference sequence). This CDR3 is 14 amino acids long. The trim removed 7 bases at V and 7 bases at J, leaving 10 bases unmatched. CDR3 in DNA: TGTGCCAGCAAAAAGACAGGGGGCGATTTTGAGCAGTACTTC. As protein: CASKKTGGDFEQYF.

V and J are TRBV20-1 and TRBJ2-7, with D possibly TRBD1 on 6 matching bases. Deletions cut 0 bases from V and 2 bases from J, with 11 bases between. CDR1 DFQATT and CDR2 SNEGSKA come from the germline V gene (reference sequence). The CDR3 consists of 14 residues. CDR3 region: CSARDGWGPYEQYF. The CDR3 region has the DNA TGCAGTGCTAGAGATGGTTGGGGGCCCTACGAGCAGTACTTC.

This clonotype was seen a handful of times. The rearrangement uses TRBV12-3 or TRBV12-4 and TRBJ2-7, with 7 bases matching TRBD2. V lost 7 bases and J lost 3; bases outside the gene matches: 12. This CDR3 is built from 15 residues. This chain's CDR3 is CASIGGVPEVYEQYV. The CDR3 nucleotides read TGTGCCAGCATTGGGGGGGTACCAGAGGTCTACGAGCAGTACGTC.

This sequence joins TRBV7-9 and TRBJ2-7; D unresolved. Trimming took off 4 bases at V and 3 bases at J, with 16 bases between the two ends. CDR3 length equals 15 residues. Looked up from germline, CDR1 is SEHNR and CDR2 is FQNEAQ (reference sequence). The DNA of the CDR3 is TGTGCCAGCAGCTGGGGTGGTAGTGGGGTCTACGAGCAGTACTTC. This encodes CASSWGGSGVYEQYF.

The V and J genes are TRBV9 and TRBJ1-1; D uncertain. Germline V gene lookup returns CDR1 SGDLS and CDR2 YYNGEE. The CDR3 has 14 residues. Between the trimmed V and J ends, which lost 0 bases and 1 base, there was a span of 7 bases. CDR3 amino acids: CASSVEAGNTEAFF. CDR3 coding DNA: TGTGCCAGCAGCGTAGAGGCAGGGAACACTGAAGCTTTCTTT.